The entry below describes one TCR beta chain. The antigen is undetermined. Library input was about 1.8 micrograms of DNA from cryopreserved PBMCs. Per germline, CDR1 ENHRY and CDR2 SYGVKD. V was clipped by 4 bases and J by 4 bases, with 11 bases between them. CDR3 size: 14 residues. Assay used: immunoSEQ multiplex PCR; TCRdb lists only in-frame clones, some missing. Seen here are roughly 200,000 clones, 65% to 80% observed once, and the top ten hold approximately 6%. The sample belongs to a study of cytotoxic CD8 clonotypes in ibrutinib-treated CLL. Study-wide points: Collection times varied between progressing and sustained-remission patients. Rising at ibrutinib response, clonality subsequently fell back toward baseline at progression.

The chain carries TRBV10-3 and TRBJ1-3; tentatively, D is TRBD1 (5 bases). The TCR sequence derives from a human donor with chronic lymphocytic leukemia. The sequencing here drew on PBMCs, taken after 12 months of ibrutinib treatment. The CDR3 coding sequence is TGTGCCATCAGTGCGCAGGGTGCCGGAAACACCATATATTTT. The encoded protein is CAISAQGAGNTIYF.